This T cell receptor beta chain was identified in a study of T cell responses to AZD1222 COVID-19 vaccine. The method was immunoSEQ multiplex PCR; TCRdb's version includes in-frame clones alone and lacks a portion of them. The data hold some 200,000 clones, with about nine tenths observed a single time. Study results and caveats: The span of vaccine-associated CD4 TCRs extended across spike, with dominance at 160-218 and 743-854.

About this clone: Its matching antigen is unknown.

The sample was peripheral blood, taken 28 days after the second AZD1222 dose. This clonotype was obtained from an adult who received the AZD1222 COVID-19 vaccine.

The CDR3 bases are TGTGCCTGGAGTTGGGTTAGCGGGAGAAATGAGCAGTTCTTC. As protein: CAWSWVSGRNEQFF. The chain is built from TRBV30 and TRBJ2-1; TRBD2 matches 9 bases. Germline trimming cut 2 bases from V and 7 bases from J; bases unmatched to any gene: 6. The length of the CDR3 is 14 residues. Germline V gives CDR1 GTSNPN, CDR2 SVGIG (reference sequence).